This T cell receptor beta chain was sequenced for a study of T-cell memory formation after mild COVID-19. The CDR3 has 13 residues. The ends were cut back, 6 bases at V and 8 bases at J, with 13 bases in the middle. TCRdb used MiXCR to reprocess the 5' RACE reads, holding one entry per CDR3 protein. The top ten hold around two fifths of the sample, which has tens of thousands of distinct CDR3 sequences, roughly 13% seen once. Study conclusions and caveats: Clones from the second wave (peaking day 37) had unconfirmed SARS-CoV-2 specificity. Within pre-infection memory, some responding clones were found, suggesting cross-reactive memory joined.

Worth noting for this clonotype: Its specificity is not known.

The chain is built from TRBV23-1 and TRBJ2-2; weak D call: TRBD2 (7 bases). TRBV23-1 is treated as an ORF (open reading frame) with a function not yet certain. This clonotype originated in a man aged 18 to 35 who had mild COVID-19 (a few samples of this study predate the infection). Cell type and time point are not known. The sample consisted of PBMCs or a T cell subset sorted from them (not recorded which). CDR3 amino acids: CASRPGGQGELFF. CDR3 in DNA: TGCGCCAGCAGGCCCGGGGGGCAAGGGGAGCTGTTTTTT.